This T cell receptor (beta chain) was observed in a study of T cell responses to AZD1222 COVID-19 vaccine (dated by TCRdb to the early 2020s). Notes on the research overall: TCR sequencing was performed for roughly 240 trial participants, of whom about 200 were given two doses of AZD1222 and 26 were given two doses of MenACWY control vaccine. Trial participants were enrolled into age subgroups of 18-55, 56-69 and 70-plus years, which contained around 150, 29 and 61 TCR-sequenced participants, respectively.

The CDR3 regions of human TCRbeta chains were analyzed by immunosequencing. In the authors' own workflow: Repertoire TCRs were matched against a reference library of SARS-CoV-2-specific TCRs generated with the MIRA antigen-specificity platform. Breadth was defined as the fraction of unique TCRs that were SARS-CoV-2-associated. Depth was defined as the fraction of total T cells that were SARS-CoV-2-associated. Using the MIRA data, each spike-specific TCR was assigned both to the spike region to which the TCR was reactive and to a CD4 or CD8 class. Log10-transformed breadth and depth values were compared by one-way ANOVA with Sidak's multiple comparisons tests. The clones in this table, taken by TCRdb from immuneACCESS, are in-frame only. Not every clone is retained; where verified, under half of the shortfall comes from an unresolved V gene, and the cause of the rest is unknown. V, J and clone size are those of that table, while D and trimming were read from the DNA. This sample gives 150,000 or so clones in total; around 86% of them show up just once. The top ten clonotypes cover roughly 9.7% of the sample.

V and J are truncated by 0 bases and 6 bases respectively, leaving an intervening sequence of 14 bases. From the cysteine through the phenylalanine, the CDR3 covers 15 amino acids. Solely the CDR3 DNA is kept, with 45 bases framed from the first base. CDR1 and CDR2 are drawn from the germline V gene: KGHSH, LQKENI. Explained via the paper, the time point label denotes: about 28 days (+/-7) after the second vaccine dose. AZD1222 recipients given second doses at about 4 weeks or at about 12 weeks were pooled, since spike-specific TCR depth and breadth were not found to differ between the two schedules. Samples from vaccinated people were obtained from the UK trials COV001 and COV002, which included a single-blind randomized controlled phase 2/3 trial of AZD1222 (ChAdOx1 nCoV-19) in healthy adults. For TCRbeta chain sequencing, PBMC samples from trial participants were taken at day 0 and at day 28 after the second dose.

Results the study describes overall, beyond this receptor: No day 14 peak-response samples were available, so repertoires were characterized only after the peak T cell response. Only five to seven AZD1222 recipients were SARS-CoV-2 seropositive at baseline, limiting conclusions about previously exposed vaccinees. Participants were mostly white British, with more females than males. The authors suggested clonal diversity may have been underestimated. Epitopes outside the regions mutated in the B.1.351 and B.1.1.7 variants were reportedly recognized by nearly half of the unique spike-specific TCRs. A significant rise in spike-specific TCR breadth and depth was observed after two AZD1222 doses relative to day 0 and relative to MenACWY recipients. The 56-69-year group was small, and its depth increase did not reach significance, likely because of low power. The whole spike protein was spanned by vaccine-associated CD4 TCRs, and dominant responses were seen in regions 160-218 and 743-854.

To note about this clone: No cognate antigen has been identified for it. The record has no base qualities; no much larger clone is one base away.

Here the chain combines TRBV18 and TRBJ1-1; a tentative D match to TRBD1 spans 6 bases. The sample consisted of peripheral blood, taken 28 days after the second AZD1222 dose. The receptor's source is an adult who received the AZD1222 COVID-19 vaccine. Here the CDR3 is given as CASSPPDRRGPEAFF. In nucleotides, the sequence is TGTGCCAGCTCACCACCGGACAGAAGGGGACCTGAAGCTTTCTTT. The CDR3, completed at both ends by the reference TRBV18 and TRBJ1-1 genes, gives the full variable domain NAGVMQNPRHLVRRRGQEARLRCSPMKGHSHVYWYRQLPEEGLKFMVYLQKENIIDESGMPKERFSAEFPKEGPSILRIQQVVRGDSAAYFCASSPPDRRGPEAFFGQGTRLTVV.